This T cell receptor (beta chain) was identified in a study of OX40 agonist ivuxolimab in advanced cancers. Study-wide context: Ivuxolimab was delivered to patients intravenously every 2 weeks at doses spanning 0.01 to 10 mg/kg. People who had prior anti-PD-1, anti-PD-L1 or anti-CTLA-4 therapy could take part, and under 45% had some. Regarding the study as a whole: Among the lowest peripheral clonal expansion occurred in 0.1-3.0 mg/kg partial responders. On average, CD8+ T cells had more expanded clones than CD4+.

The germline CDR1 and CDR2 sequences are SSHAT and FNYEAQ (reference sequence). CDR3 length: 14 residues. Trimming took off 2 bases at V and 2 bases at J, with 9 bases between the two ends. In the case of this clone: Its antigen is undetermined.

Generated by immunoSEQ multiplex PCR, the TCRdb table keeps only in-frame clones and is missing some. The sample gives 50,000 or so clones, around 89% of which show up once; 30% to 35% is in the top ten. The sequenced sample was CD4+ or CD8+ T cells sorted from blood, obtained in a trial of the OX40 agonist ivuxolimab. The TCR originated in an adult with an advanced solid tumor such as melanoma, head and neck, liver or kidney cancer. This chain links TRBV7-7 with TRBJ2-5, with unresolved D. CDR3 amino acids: CASSLSGSQETQYF. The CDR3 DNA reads TGTGCCAGCAGCTTATCAGGTTCTCAAGAGACCCAGTACTTC.